The next 23 T cell receptor beta chains were all read from a single sample in a study of shared clonotypes between healthy human individuals (dated by TCRdb to between 2020 and 2021). Receptor amplification or capture employed the immunoSEQ multiplex PCR assay. TCRdb took this table from immuneACCESS and kept in-frame rearrangements with V and J called. Such tables lack part of the clones; where checked against another copy, unresolved V genes explain under half of the gap, and the rest is unexplained. In this sample the table shows about 2.4 million clones, approximately 93% of which occur a single time. Of the sample, 0.35% to 0.45% is held by the ten largest clones. The source material was naive CD4+ T cells from PBMCs. The sample's cell subset or site label is to be understood as: CD45RA+ positively selected. The receptors stem from a young man in good health. Some clones in this sample may be carry-over from other donors' samples.

V and J are TRBV12-5 and TRBJ1-2; a possible D gene is TRBD1 (6 bases). The germline V gene encodes CDR1 LGHNT and CDR2 FRNRAP. V was pared by 2 bases and J by 4 bases, with 8 bases between. The CDR3 is 13 amino acids. CDR3 sequence reads: CASGLSGVYGYTF. The CDR3, as DNA: TGTGCTAGTGGTTTGTCAGGGGTCTATGGCTACACCTTC.

The chain joins TRBV5-1 to TRBJ1-1, with TRBD1 matching 7 bases. Unmatched junction bases numbered 8, after V lost 3 bases and J lost 3 bases. Germline lookup yields CDR1 SGHRS and CDR2 YFSETQ. The CDR3 spans 15 residues. CDR3 amino acids: CASSYAGGKDTEAFF. The DNA for the CDR3 is TGCGCCAGCAGCTACGCAGGGGGGAAGGACACTGAAGCTTTCTTT.

The chain links TRBV30 to TRBJ1-2; D uncertain. This CDR3 comprises 13 residues. Trimming stripped 7 bases from V and 4 bases from J, with 16 bases between. Germline loops: CDR1 GTSNPN, CDR2 SVGIG (reference sequence). The CDR3 spells CASDPGWAYGYTF. The CDR3 nucleotides are TGTGCCTCGGACCCGGGATGGGCCTATGGCTACACCTTC.

CDR3 DNA: TGTGCCAGCGGACTAGGCGGGAGGGCTTCAGAAAATGAGCAGTTCTTC. Amino acids: CASGLGGRASENEQFF. V usage is TRBV2 and J usage is TRBJ2-1; 9 positions agree with TRBD2. The CDR3 is 16 amino acids. V was pared by 8 bases and J by 7 bases, with 15 bases of the junction left unmatched. Germline assignment: CDR1 SNHLY and CDR2 FYNNEI.

This clone was counted a single time. This chain connects TRBV6-1 to TRBJ1-5; TRBD1 might be the D (5 bases). Trimming removed 5 bases from V and 5 bases from J, with 16 bases in between. The CDR3 contains 15 residues. Germline loops: CDR1 MNHNS, CDR2 SASEGT. CDR3 sequence: CASSRTRGSDQPQHF. CDR3 bases: TGTGCCAGCAGTCGAACTCGGGGGTCGGATCAGCCCCAGCATTTT.

The chain couples TRBV7-3 to TRBJ2-7; 9 nucleotides agree with TRBD2. The CDR3 is 15 residues long. Per the germline V gene, CDR1 is SGHTA and CDR2 is FQGTGA. V was clipped by 2 bases and J by 0 bases; unmatched bases: 2. The CDR3 bases are TGTGCCAGCAGCTTACGTAGCGGGAGCTCCTACGAGCAGTACTTC. Translating it yields CASSLRSGSSYEQYF.

CDR3 residues: CSAKRGSGSDTQYF. The CDR3 bases are TGCAGCGCAAAGAGGGGGAGTGGCTCAGATACGCAGTATTTT. V and J are TRBV29-1 and TRBJ2-3; maybe TRBD1 (6 bases). The germline V gene encodes CDR1 SQVTM and CDR2 ANQGSEA. Deletions cut 7 bases from V and 4 bases from J, with 18 bases between. The CDR3 runs 14 residues.

The rearrangement links TRBV6-5 to TRBJ1-1; tentative D call: TRBD1 (5 bases). V lost 4 bases and J lost 3, with 18 bases in between. Germline values: CDR1 MNHEY, CDR2 SVGAGI. The CDR3 spans 16 residues. This CDR3 is CASSSAPGGGDTEAFF. The CDR3 coding sequence is TGTGCCAGCAGTTCCGCCCCTGGGGGTGGGGACACTGAAGCTTTCTTT.

The rearrangement joins TRBV27 to TRBJ2-1; 7 bases agree with TRBD1. The CDR3 has 12 residues. V trimming: 4 bases; J trimming: 12 bases; junction bases outside the gene matches: 6. CDR1 and CDR2 from the germline V gene are MNHEY and SMNVEV (reference sequence). The CDR3 spells CASSSGGILQFF. CDR3 sequence (DNA): TGTGCCAGCAGTTCAGGGGGAATACTGCAGTTCTTC.

This clone appeared once. The V gene is TRBV5-3, the J gene TRBJ2-5; 10 nucleotides match TRBD1. The better agreement between TRBJ2-7 and the DNA end casts doubt on the J call. TRBV5-3 is flagged as an ORF with uncertain function. The CDR3 runs 17 residues. The CDR3 sequence is CARSFPGPGQGTGEQYF. In DNA, the CDR3 is TGTGCCAGAAGCTTCCCGGGGCCGGGACAGGGGACCGGCGAGCAGTACTTC.

The rearrangement links TRBV2 to TRBJ2-7, with 8 bases matching TRBD2. There are 12 residues in the CDR3. From germline, CDR1 is SNHLY and CDR2 FYNNEI. V gave up 4 bases and J gave up 8 bases; unmatched junction bases: 4. The CDR3 DNA reads as TGTGCCAGCAGTGCGCGGGAGGCCAAGCAGTACTTC. Amino acid sequence: CASSAREAKQYF.

DNA of the CDR3: TGTGCCAGCAGCTTCTCAGCGGGGGTCACAGATACGCAGTATTTT. Translation: CASSFSAGVTDTQYF. The J gene is TRBJ2-3, the V gene TRBV7-6; TRBD2 agrees at 8 bases. V gave up 3 bases and J gave up 2 bases; unmatched junction bases: 4. Germline assignment: CDR1 SGHVS and CDR2 FNYEAQ. CDR3 size: 15 residues.

This clone was observed a few times. The CDR3 region is CASSRGTGYNEKLFF. CDR3 sequence (DNA): TGTGCCAGCAGCCGAGGGACGGGGTACAATGAAAAACTGTTTTTT. V and J are TRBV4-2 and TRBJ1-4; D possibly corresponds to TRBD1 (5 bases). The CDR3 extends over 15 amino acids. Per germline, CDR1 LGHNA and CDR2 YNFKEQ. V was clipped by 4 bases and J by 5 bases, with 14 bases between them.

V gene TRBV7-2 combines with J gene TRBJ2-5; 7 bases agree with TRBD2. The CDR3 loop spans 14 amino acids. V shed 5 bases, J shed 11 bases, and the junction held 14 bases outside the gene matches. Germline V lookup: CDR1 SGHTA, CDR2 FQGNSA. CDR3 amino acids: CASSHTSETWTQYF. The CDR3, as DNA: TGTGCCAGCAGCCACACTAGCGAGACGTGGACTCAGTACTTC.

The chain joins TRBV11-3 to TRBJ2-1; TRBD1 matches 9 bases. With V trimmed by 5 bases and J by 7 bases, 12 bases remained unmatched. Germline CDR1 reads SGHNT; CDR2 reads YENEEA. The CDR3 is 16 amino acids. CDR3 sequence reads: CASSPTWGTGRNEQFF. CDR3 DNA sequence: TGTGCCAGCAGCCCGACTTGGGGGACAGGGCGGAATGAGCAGTTCTTC.

The chain has TRBV5-4 and TRBJ1-2; 9 bases are a match to TRBD1. Trimming took 0 bases from V and 7 from J; bases not matched to a gene: 7. Germline values: CDR1 SGHNT, CDR2 YYREEE (reference sequence). This CDR3 comprises 15 residues. In nucleotides, the CDR3 is TGTGCCAGCAGCTTGGACAGGGGGCGCGTTAGTGGCTACACCTTC. The encoded protein is CASSLDRGRVSGYTF.

This clone was found a few times. The genes are TRBV5-1 and TRBJ1-1; TRBD1 might be the D (5 bases). Germline values: CDR1 SGHRS, CDR2 YFSETQ. This CDR3 has 14 amino acids. V lost 3 bases, J lost 11 bases, and 20 bases lay in between. CDR3 in amino acids: CASSSGGEEWSAFF. The CDR3 DNA reads as TGCGCCAGCAGCTCCGGAGGGGAGGAGTGGTCTGCTTTCTTT.

V usage is TRBV5-4 and J usage is TRBJ2-1; D gene ambiguous. The CDR3 contains 16 residues. In germline, CDR1 is SGHNT, CDR2 YYREEE (reference sequence). Trimming pared 4 bases from V and 0 bases from J, leaving 14 bases between. CDR3 amino acids: CASSTPQASSYNEQFF. In nucleotides, the CDR3 is TGTGCCAGCAGCACACCCCAGGCGAGCTCCTACAATGAGCAGTTCTTC.

This chain joins TRBV19 and TRBJ1-5; possibly TRBD1 for D (6 bases). Between the trimmed V and J ends, which lost 5 bases and 0 bases, there was a span of 14 bases. This CDR3 region has 16 residues. The germline V gene encodes CDR1 LNHDA and CDR2 SQIVND (reference sequence). CDR3 DNA sequence: TGTGCCAGTAGTGGAGCTGGGGGACATAGCAATCAGCCCCAGCATTTT. It yields the protein CASSGAGGHSNQPQHF.

This chain joins TRBV5-1 and TRBJ2-5; D remains unclear. The CDR3 has 12 residues. From germline, CDR1 is SGHRS and CDR2 YFSETQ. Trimming left V 2 bases short and J 3 bases short, with 5 bases between. CDR3 bases: TGCGCCAGCAGCTTTGCCGAAGAGACCCAGTACTTC. This codes for CASSFAEETQYF.

The V call is TRBV28, the J call TRBJ2-2, with D possibly TRBD1 on 5 matching bases. CDR1 and CDR2 (germline): MDHEN, SYDVKM. CDR3 length equals 14 residues. Trimming cost V 3 bases and J 7 bases, with 12 bases left between them. The CDR3 loop is CASSLIVGHGELFF. As DNA, the CDR3 is TGTGCCAGCAGTTTGATCGTGGGGCACGGGGAGCTGTTTTTT.

The chain employs TRBV6-5 and TRBJ2-2, with D unresolved. CDR1 and CDR2 (germline): MNHEY, SVGAGI. This CDR3 region has 13 residues. V dropped 0 bases and J dropped 8 bases, with 7 bases sitting between them. As DNA, the CDR3 is TGTGCCAGCAGTTACTCCCCTGGGGGGGAGCTGTTTTTT. It encodes CASSYSPGGELFF.

The chain couples TRBV11-3 to TRBJ1-2; D gene ambiguous. The germline V and J ends were trimmed by 3 bases and 8 bases, with 13 bases remaining between them. The CDR3 runs to 13 residues. CDR1 and CDR2 (germline): SGHNT, YENEEA. CDR3 coding DNA: TGTGCCAGCAGCTTCCTTGGCGGTAACGGCTACACCTTC. The encoded protein is CASSFLGGNGYTF.